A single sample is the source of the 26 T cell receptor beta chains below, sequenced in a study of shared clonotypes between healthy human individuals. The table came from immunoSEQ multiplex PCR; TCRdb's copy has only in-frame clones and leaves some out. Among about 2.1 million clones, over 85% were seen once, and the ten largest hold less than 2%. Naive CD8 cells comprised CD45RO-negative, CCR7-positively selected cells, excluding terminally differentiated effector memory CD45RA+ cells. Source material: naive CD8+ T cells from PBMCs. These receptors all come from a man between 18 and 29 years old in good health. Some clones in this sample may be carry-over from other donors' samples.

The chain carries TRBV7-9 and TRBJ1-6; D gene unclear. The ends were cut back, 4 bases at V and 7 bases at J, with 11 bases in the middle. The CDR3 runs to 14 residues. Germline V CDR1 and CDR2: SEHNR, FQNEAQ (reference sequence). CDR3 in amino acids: CASSSRVGNSPLHF. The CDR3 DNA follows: TGTGCCAGCAGCTCAAGGGTCGGCAATTCACCCCTCCACTTT.

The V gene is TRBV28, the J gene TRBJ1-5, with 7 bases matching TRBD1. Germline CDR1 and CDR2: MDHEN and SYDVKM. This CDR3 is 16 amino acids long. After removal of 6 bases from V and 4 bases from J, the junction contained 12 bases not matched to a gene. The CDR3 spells CASSRPPGQANQPQHF. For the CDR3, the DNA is TGTGCCAGCAGCCGACCCCCTGGACAGGCAAATCAGCCCCAGCATTTT.

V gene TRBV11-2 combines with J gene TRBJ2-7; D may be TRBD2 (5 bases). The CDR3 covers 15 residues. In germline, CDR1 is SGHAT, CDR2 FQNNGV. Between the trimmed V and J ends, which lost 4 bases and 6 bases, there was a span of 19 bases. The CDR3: CASSSKLRVSSEQYF. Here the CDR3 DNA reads TGTGCCAGCAGCTCGAAGCTGAGGGTTAGTTCCGAGCAGTACTTC. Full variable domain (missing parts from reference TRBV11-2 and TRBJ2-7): EAGVAQSPRYKIIEKRQSVAFWCNPISGHATLYWYQQILGQGPKLLIQFQNNGVVDDSQLPKDRFSAERLKGVDSTLKIQPAKLEDSAVYLCASSSKLRVSSEQYFGPGTRLTVT.

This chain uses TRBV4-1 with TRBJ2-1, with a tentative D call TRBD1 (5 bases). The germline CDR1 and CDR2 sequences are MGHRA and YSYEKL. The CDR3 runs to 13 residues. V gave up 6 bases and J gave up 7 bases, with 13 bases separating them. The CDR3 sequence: CASSWQGRNEQFF. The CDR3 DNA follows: TGCGCCAGCAGTTGGCAGGGTCGGAATGAGCAGTTCTTC.

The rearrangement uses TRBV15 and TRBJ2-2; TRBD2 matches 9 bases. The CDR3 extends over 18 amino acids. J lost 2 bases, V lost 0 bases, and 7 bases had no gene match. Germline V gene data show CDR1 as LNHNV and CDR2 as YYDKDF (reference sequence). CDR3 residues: CATSRDGREGGNTGELFF. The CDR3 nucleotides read TGTGCCACCAGCAGAGATGGGCGGGAGGGCGGAAACACCGGGGAGCTGTTTTTT.

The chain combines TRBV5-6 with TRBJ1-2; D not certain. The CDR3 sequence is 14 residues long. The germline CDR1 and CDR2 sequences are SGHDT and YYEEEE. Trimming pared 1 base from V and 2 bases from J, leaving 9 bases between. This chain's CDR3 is CASSLNGSNYGYTF. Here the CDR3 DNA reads TGTGCCAGCAGCTTGAATGGCTCCAACTATGGCTACACCTTC.

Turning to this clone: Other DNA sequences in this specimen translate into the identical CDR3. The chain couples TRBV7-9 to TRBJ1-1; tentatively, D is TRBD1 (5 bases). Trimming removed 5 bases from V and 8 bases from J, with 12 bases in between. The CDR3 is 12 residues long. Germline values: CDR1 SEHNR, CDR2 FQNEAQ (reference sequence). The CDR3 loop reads CASSLGTGEAFF. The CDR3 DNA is TGTGCCAGCAGCCTCGGGACGGGGGAAGCTTTCTTT.

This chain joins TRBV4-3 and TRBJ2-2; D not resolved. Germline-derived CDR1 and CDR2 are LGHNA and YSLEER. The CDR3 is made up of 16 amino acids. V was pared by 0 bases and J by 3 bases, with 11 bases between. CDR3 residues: CASSQDLEHYTGELFF. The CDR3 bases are TGCGCCAGCAGCCAAGATCTTGAACACTACACCGGGGAGCTGTTTTTT.

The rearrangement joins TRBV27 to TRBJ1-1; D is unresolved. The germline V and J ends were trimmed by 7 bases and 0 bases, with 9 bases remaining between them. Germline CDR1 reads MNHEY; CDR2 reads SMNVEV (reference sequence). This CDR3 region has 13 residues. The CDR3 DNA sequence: TGTGCCAGCAAGGCTTTTATGAACACTGAAGCTTTCTTT. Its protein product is CASKAFMNTEAFF.

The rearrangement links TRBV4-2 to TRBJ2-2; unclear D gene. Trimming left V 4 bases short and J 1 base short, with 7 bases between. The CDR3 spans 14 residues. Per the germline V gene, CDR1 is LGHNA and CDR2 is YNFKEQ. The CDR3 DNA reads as TGTGCCAGCAGCCCGAGAAAGAACACCGGGGAGCTGTTTTTT. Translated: CASSPRKNTGELFF.

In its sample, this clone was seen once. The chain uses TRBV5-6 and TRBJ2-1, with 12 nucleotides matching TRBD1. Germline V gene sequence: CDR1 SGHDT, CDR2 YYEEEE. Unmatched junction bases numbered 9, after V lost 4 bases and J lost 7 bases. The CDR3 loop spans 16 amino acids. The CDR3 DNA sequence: TGTGCCAGCAGCACGGGACAGGGGGCGGGTGGAAATGAGCAGTTCTTC. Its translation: CASSTGQGAGGNEQFF.

The CDR3 bases are TGTGCCAGCAGCTCCCAGGGACTAGCACTTCAAGAGACCCAGTACTTC. Translated, it gives CASSSQGLALQETQYF. V gene TRBV5-4 combines with J gene TRBJ2-5; 9 bases match TRBD2. V dropped 3 bases and J dropped 2; count of bases not matched to a gene: 8. CDR3 size: 16 residues. The germline gives CDR1 SGHNT, CDR2 YYREEE (reference sequence).

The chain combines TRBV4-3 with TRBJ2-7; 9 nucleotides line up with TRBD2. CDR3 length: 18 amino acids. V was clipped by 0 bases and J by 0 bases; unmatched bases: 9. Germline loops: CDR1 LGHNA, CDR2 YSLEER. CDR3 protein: CASSQERPSGENSYEQYF. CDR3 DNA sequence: TGCGCCAGCAGCCAAGAAAGGCCTAGCGGGGAGAACTCCTACGAGCAGTACTTC.

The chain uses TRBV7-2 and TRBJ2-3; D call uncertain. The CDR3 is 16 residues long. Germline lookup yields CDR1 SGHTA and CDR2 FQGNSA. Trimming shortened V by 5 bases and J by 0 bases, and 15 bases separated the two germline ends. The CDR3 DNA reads TGTGCCAGCAGCCTCTCCCAGGCTTCTAGCACAGATACGCAGTATTTT. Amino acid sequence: CASSLSQASSTDTQYF.

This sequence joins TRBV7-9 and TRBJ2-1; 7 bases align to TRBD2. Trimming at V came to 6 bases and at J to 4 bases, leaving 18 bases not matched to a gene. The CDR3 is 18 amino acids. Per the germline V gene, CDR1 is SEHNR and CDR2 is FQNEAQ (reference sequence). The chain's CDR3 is CASSPVLAAHTRYNEQFF. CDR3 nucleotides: TGTGCCAGCAGTCCTGTGCTAGCGGCCCATACAAGGTACAATGAGCAGTTCTTC.

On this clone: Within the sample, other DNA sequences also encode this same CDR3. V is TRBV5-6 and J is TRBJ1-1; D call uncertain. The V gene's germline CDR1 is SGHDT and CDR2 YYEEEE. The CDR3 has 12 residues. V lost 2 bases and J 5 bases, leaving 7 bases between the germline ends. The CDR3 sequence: CASSFGSTEAFF. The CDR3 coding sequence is TGTGCCAGCAGCTTCGGTAGTACTGAAGCTTTCTTT.

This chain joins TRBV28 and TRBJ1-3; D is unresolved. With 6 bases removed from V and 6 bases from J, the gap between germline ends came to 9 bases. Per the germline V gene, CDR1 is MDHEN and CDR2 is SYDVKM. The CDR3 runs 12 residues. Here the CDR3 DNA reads TGTGCCAGCAGCCGGCGGCCAAACACCATATATTTT. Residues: CASSRRPNTIYF.

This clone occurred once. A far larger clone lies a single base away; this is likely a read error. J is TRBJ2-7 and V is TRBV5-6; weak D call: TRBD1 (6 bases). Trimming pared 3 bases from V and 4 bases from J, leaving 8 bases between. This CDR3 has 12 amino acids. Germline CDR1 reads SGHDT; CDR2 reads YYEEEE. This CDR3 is CASSYGQYEQYF. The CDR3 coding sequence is TGTGCCAGCAGCTACGGACAGTACGAGCAGTACTTC. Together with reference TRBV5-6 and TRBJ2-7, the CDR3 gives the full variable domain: DAGVTQSPTHLIKTRGQQVTLRCSPKSGHDTVSWYQQALGQGPQFIFQYYEEEERQRGNFPDRFSGHQFPNYSSELNVNALLLGDSALYLCASSYGQYEQYFGPGTRLTVT.

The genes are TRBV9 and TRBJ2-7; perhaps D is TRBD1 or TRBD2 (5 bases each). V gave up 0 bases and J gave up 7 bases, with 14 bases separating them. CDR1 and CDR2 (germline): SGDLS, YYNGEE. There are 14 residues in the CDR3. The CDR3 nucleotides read TGTGCCAGCAGCGTAGCGGGGCAGGGCGGGGAGCAGTACTTC. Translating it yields CASSVAGQGGEQYF.

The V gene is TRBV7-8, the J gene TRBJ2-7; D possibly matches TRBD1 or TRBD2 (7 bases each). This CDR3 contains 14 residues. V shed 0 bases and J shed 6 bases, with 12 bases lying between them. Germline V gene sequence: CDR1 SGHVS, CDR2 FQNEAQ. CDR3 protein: CASSLATGRGEQYF. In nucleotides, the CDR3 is TGTGCCAGCAGCTTAGCGACAGGGAGGGGCGAGCAGTACTTC.

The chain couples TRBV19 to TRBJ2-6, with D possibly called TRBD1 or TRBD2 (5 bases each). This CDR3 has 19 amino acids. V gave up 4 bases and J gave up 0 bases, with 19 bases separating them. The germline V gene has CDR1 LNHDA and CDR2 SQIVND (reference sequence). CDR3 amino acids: CASSTINRDGSSGANVLTF. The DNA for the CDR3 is TGTGCCAGTAGTACCATAAACCGGGACGGTAGCTCTGGGGCCAACGTCCTGACTTTC.

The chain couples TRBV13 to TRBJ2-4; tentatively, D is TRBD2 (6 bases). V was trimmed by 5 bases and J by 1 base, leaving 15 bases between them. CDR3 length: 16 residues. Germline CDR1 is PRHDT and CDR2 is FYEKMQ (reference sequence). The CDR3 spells CASSPPGSSAKNIQYF. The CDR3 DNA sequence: TGTGCCAGCAGCCCGCCCGGGAGCTCGGCCAAAAACATTCAGTACTTC.

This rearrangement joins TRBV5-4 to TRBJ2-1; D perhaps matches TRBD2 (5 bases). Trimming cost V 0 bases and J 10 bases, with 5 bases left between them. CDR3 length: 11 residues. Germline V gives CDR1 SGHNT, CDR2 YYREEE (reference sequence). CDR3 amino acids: CASSLASEQFF. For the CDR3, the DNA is TGTGCCAGCAGCTTGGCTAGCGAGCAGTTCTTC.

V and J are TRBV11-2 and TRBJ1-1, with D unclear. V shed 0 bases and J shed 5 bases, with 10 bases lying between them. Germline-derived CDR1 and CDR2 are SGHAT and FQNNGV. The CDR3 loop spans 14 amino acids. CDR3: CASSLDLVGTEAFF. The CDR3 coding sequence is TGTGCCAGCAGCTTAGATCTGGTTGGGACTGAAGCTTTCTTT.

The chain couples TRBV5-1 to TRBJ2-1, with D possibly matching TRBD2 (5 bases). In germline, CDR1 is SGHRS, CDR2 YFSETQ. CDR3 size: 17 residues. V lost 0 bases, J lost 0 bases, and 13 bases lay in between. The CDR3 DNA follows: TGCGCCAGCAGCTTGGCACTAGACCCAAGCTCCTACAATGAGCAGTTCTTC. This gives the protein CASSLALDPSSYNEQFF.

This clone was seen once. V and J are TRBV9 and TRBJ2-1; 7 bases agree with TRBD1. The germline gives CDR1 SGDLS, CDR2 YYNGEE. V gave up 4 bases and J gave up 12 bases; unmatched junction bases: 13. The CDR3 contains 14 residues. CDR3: CASSSTGTDLGQFF. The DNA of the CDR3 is TGTGCCAGCAGCTCCACCGGGACAGACCTTGGGCAGTTCTTC.